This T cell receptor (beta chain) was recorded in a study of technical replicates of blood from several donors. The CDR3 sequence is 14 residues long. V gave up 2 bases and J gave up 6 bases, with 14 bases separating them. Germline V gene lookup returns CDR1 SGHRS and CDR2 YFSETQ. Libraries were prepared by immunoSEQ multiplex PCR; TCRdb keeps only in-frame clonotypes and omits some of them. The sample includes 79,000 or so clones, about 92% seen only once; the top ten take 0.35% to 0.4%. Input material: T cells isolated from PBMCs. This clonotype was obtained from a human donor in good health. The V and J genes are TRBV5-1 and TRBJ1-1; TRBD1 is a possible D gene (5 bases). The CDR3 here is CASSFYRWGAEAFF. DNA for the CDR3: TGCGCCAGCAGCTTTTACAGGTGGGGGGCTGAAGCTTTCTTT. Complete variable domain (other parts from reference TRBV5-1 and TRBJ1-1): KAGVTQTPRYLIKTRGQQVTLSCSPISGHRSVSWYQQTPGQGLQFLFEYFSETQRNKGNFPGRFSGRQFSNSRSEMNVSTLELGDSALYLCASSFYRWGAEAFFGQGTRLTVV.